Shown below are 5 T cell receptor beta chains from a single sample sequenced in a study of cytomegalovirus exposure and HLA in healthy donors (dated by TCRdb to about 2017). The library was built by means of the immunoSEQ multiplex PCR assay. For the multiplex PCR, a mixture combining 60 forward primers for TCR Vbeta segments and 13 reverse primers for TCR Jbeta segments was used. The source is immuneACCESS, and TCRdb retained only in-frame sequences with V and J called. Part of the clones is not carried over; for the studies checked, unresolved V genes explain less than half of this, and the remainder is unexplained. This sample gives 100,000 to 150,000 clones in total; around three quarters of them show up just once. Jointly, the top ten make up about 1.2% of the sample. Source material: PBMCs. Receptors originate from a female donor in good health and CMV-seronegative.

J is TRBJ1-3 and V is TRBV6-8, with D maybe TRBD1 (5 bases). Trimming pared 0 bases from V and 3 bases from J, leaving 12 bases between. Germline CDR1 is MNHGY and CDR2 is SAAAGT. The CDR3 extends over 16 amino acids. CDR3 DNA sequence: TGTGCCAGCAGTTACTCGCGGGGGTGTTATGGAAACACCATATATTTT. Translation gives CASSYSRGCYGNTIYF.

The V gene is TRBV5-1, the J gene TRBJ1-6; D call uncertain. The V gene lost 0 bases and the J gene lost 0 bases, with 13 bases spanning the gap. The V gene's germline CDR1 is SGHRS and CDR2 YFSETQ. This CDR3 is 18 amino acids long. CDR3 loop: CASSLAGSGSSYNSPLHF. In nucleotides, the CDR3 is TGCGCCAGCAGCTTGGCCGGGTCCGGGAGCTCCTATAATTCACCCCTCCACTTT.

This clone came up once. The chain recombines TRBV6-1 with TRBJ2-3; 9 nucleotides match TRBD2. V shed 3 bases and J 4 bases; nucleotides not matched to a gene: 8. The CDR3 spans 16 residues. Germline CDR1 is MNHNS and CDR2 is SASEGT. Here the CDR3 reads CASSDASGNGADTQYF. The CDR3 DNA reads as TGTGCCAGCAGTGATGCTAGCGGGAATGGGGCAGATACGCAGTATTTT.

CDR3 DNA sequence: TGTGCCAGCAGCGTTTTGTCAGGGGACAGCACAGATACGCAGTATTTT. This translates into CASSVLSGDSTDTQYF. The rearrangement links TRBV9 to TRBJ2-3; possibly TRBD1 for D (6 bases). V was shortened by 2 bases and J by 0 bases, with 13 bases between the two germline ends. The CDR3 sequence is 16 residues long. Germline assignment: CDR1 SGDLS and CDR2 YYNGEE. The full variable domain, in which reference TRBV9 and TRBJ2-3 provide the parts outside the CDR3, is DSGVTQTPKHLITATGQRVTLRCSPRSGDLSVYWYQQSLDQGLQFLIQYYNGEERAKGNILERFSAQQFPDLHSELNLSSLELGDSALYFCASSVLSGDSTDTQYFGPGTRLTVL.

This rearrangement joins TRBV9 to TRBJ2-1, with 8 bases matching TRBD1. CDR1 and CDR2 (germline): SGDLS, YYNGEE. The CDR3 covers 15 residues. V trimming: 0 bases; J trimming: 7 bases; junction bases outside the gene matches: 6. CDR3 in DNA: TGTGCCAGCAGCGTAGATGGAACAGGGGGAAATGAGCAGTTCTTC. Its protein product is CASSVDGTGGNEQFF. Together with reference TRBV9 and TRBJ2-1, the CDR3 gives the full variable domain: DSGVTQTPKHLITATGQRVTLRCSPRSGDLSVYWYQQSLDQGLQFLIQYYNGEERAKGNILERFSAQQFPDLHSELNLSSLELGDSALYFCASSVDGTGGNEQFFGPGTRLTVL.